These 22 T cell receptor beta chains originate from one sample sequenced in a study of CXCR3-negative and CXCR3-positive naive CD8 T cells. UMI-labeled 5' RACE TRB cDNA libraries were prepared from the cells. TCRdb reprocessed the 5' RACE reads and stores each CDR3 protein as one record, lacking DNA. The sample table includes about 24,000 distinct CDR3 sequences. Source material: naive CXCR3- CD8+ T cells from blood. The subset: CD45RO-CCR7+CD27+CD95- naive CD8+ T cells lacking CXCR3 (TNR3-). These TCRs come from a human donor in good health. Some clones in this sample may be carry-over from other donors' samples.

CDR3 residues: CSVDLGPYEQYF. The V call is TRBV29-1, the J call TRBJ2-7; TCRdb returns TRBD1, unconfirmable since there is no DNA. CDR3 length: 12 residues. Germline lookup yields CDR1 SQVTM and CDR2 ANQGSEA.

The rearrangement uses TRBV7-2 and TRBJ2-3; lacking DNA, the TRBD1 call made by TCRdb goes unchecked. CDR3 length equals 15 residues. Germline V gene data show CDR1 as SGHTA and CDR2 as FQGNSA. This CDR3 reads CASSFAGAAPDTQYF.

The rearrangement joins TRBV20-1 to TRBJ2-1; TCRdb outputs TRBD1, but without DNA this stays unchecked. Germline CDR1 DFQATT, CDR2 SNEGSKA (reference sequence). The CDR3 is made up of 17 amino acids. CDR3 loop: CSARGQDPGSTYNEQFF.

The chain couples TRBV29-1 to TRBJ2-1; TCRdb picks TRBD1, but there is no DNA to check that call. The CDR3 runs 12 residues. Germline values: CDR1 SQVTM, CDR2 ANQGSEA. The CDR3 sequence: CSVTDRGNEQFF.

V is TRBV15 and J is TRBJ2-7. The germline V gene encodes CDR1 LNHNV and CDR2 YYDKDF (reference sequence). This CDR3 has 13 amino acids. CDR3 sequence reads: CATRTSGDYEQYF. The entire variable domain, with the rest obtained from reference TRBV15 and TRBJ2-7, is as follows: DAMVIQNPRYQVTQFGKPVTLSCSQTLNHNVMYWYQQKSSQAPKLLFHYYDKDFNNEADTPDNFQSRRPNTSFCFLDIRSPGLGDTAMYLCATRTSGDYEQYFGPGTRLTVT.

V usage is TRBV29-1 and J usage is TRBJ2-1; TCRdb selects TRBD2, and the lack of DNA leaves this call unchecked. The CDR3 runs to 16 residues. CDR1 and CDR2 from the germline V gene are SQVTM and ANQGSEA. CDR3 residues: CSVDTTGGGTYNEQFF.

The V call is TRBV6-5, the J call TRBJ1-2. The CDR3 totals 15 residues. The germline gives CDR1 MNHEY, CDR2 SVGAGI. CDR3 loop: CASRTGRVSPYGYTF.

By frequency, this clonotype registers medium-sized (0.01 to 0.1%). The CDR3: CASSQGTGANTDTQYF. This chain uses TRBV4-3 with TRBJ2-3; lacking DNA, the TRBD1 call made by TCRdb goes unchecked. Germline-derived CDR1 and CDR2 are LGHNA and YSLEER. The CDR3 is 16 residues long.

The chain has TRBV9 and TRBJ2-1; TCRdb reports TRBD1, a call that lacks DNA to check it against. Germline CDR1 SGDLS, CDR2 YYNGEE. The CDR3 extends over 15 amino acids. The CDR3 sequence: CASSVGTGEYNEQFF.

The rearrangement joins TRBV29-1 to TRBJ1-1. Germline loops: CDR1 SQVTM, CDR2 ANQGSEA. The CDR3 is 14 residues long. CDR3 loop: CSVEGHPAGTEAFF.

The V and J genes are TRBV6-5 and TRBJ2-3; as DNA is missing, the TRBD1 call by TCRdb cannot be tested. This CDR3 spans 16 amino acids. Germline V gene lookup returns CDR1 MNHEY and CDR2 SVGAGI. CDR3 sequence: CASSYERSRGVDTQYF.

V gene TRBV28 combines with J gene TRBJ2-1. This CDR3 has 17 amino acids. Germline CDR1 and CDR2: MDHEN and SYDVKM. Here the CDR3 reads CASSQPLWRSSYNEQFF.

CDR3 in amino acids: CSVEDRPLTEAFF. The chain recombines TRBV29-1 with TRBJ1-1; the D call from TCRdb, TRBD1, cannot be confirmed without DNA. From germline, CDR1 is SQVTM and CDR2 ANQGSEA. This CDR3 is 13 amino acids long. Looking up the rest from reference TRBV29-1 and TRBJ1-1 gives the full variable domain: SAVISQKPSRDICQRGTSLTIQCQVDSQVTMMFWYRQQPGQSLTLIATANQGSEATYESGFVIDKFPISRPNLTFSTLTVSNMSPEDSSIYLCSVEDRPLTEAFFGQGTRLTVV.

The V gene is TRBV27, the J gene TRBJ2-7; TCRdb designates TRBD1, a call that cannot be tested without DNA. The V gene's germline CDR1 is MNHEY and CDR2 SMNVEV (reference sequence). The CDR3 consists of 14 residues. CDR3 amino acids: CASSPRGVSYEQYF.

This chain connects TRBV7-8 to TRBJ2-5. The CDR3 extends over 14 amino acids. CDR1 and CDR2 (germline): SGHVS, FQNEAQ. This CDR3 is CASSLDWYQETQYF.

This sequence joins TRBV12-3 or TRBV12-4 and TRBJ2-7; with no DNA, the TCRdb D assignment of TRBD1 cannot be verified. The CDR3 contains 14 residues. The CDR3 spells CASTWGRDVNEQYF.

The chain joins TRBV4-3 to TRBJ1-4; TCRdb names TRBD1, which stays unverified in the absence of DNA. The length of the CDR3 is 17 residues. CDR1 is LGHNA and CDR2 is YSLEER in the germline V gene. This CDR3 is CASSQEVIREGDQKLFF.

The chain has TRBV7-9 and TRBJ2-7; TCRdb designates TRBD1, a call that cannot be tested without DNA. CDR3 length: 13 residues. Germline V gene lookup returns CDR1 SEHNR and CDR2 FQNEAQ (reference sequence). This CDR3 reads CASSRQGSNEQYF.

The gene calls are TRBV27 and TRBJ2-5; the D call of TRBD1 rests on TCRdb alone, since no DNA is present to check it. The V gene's germline CDR1 is MNHEY and CDR2 SMNVEV (reference sequence). CDR3 size: 14 residues. The CDR3 region is CASRRGSYQETQYF.

The V gene is TRBV27, the J gene TRBJ2-3. The germline V gene has CDR1 MNHEY and CDR2 SMNVEV (reference sequence). The CDR3 is made up of 13 amino acids. The CDR3 loop reads CASSYVQTDTQYF.

The rearrangement links TRBV29-1 to TRBJ1-1; checking the TCRdb D call of TRBD1 is not possible without DNA. The CDR3 runs to 15 residues. Germline-derived CDR1 and CDR2 are SQVTM and ANQGSEA. The CDR3 loop reads CSVEDLARENTEAFF.

V and J are TRBV4-3 and TRBJ2-7. The germline gives CDR1 LGHNA, CDR2 YSLEER. The CDR3 totals 14 residues. CDR3 amino acids: CASSQGGGPYEQYF.